This is a list of T cell receptor beta chains from one sample in a study of OX40 agonist ivuxolimab in advanced cancers. Sequencing was performed with immunoSEQ multiplex PCR; in TCRdb, only in-frame clones are kept and a portion is missing. The sample lists tens of thousands of clones, approximately 90% occurring once. This specimen consisted of CD4+ or CD8+ T cells sorted from blood, obtained in a trial of the OX40 agonist ivuxolimab. All receptors derive from an adult with an advanced solid tumor such as melanoma, head and neck, liver or kidney cancer. Both conserved end residues are part of each CDR3. Fields, in order: D gene, clone size, J gene, V gene, CDR3 protein, CDR3 DNA. A D gene is named only where the DNA matches it firmly. Rows give clone size only sometimes, using once, few, many, or a class for an expanded clone.

NA NA TRBJ1-6 TRBV19 CSYRRENNSPLHF TGTTCCTACCGCAGGGAGAATAATTCACCCCTCCACTTT
NA NA TRBJ2-3 TRBV7-3 CASSPHGSLADTQYF TGTGCCAGCAGCCCGCACGGGAGTTTGGCAGATACGCAGTATTTT
NA NA TRBJ1-3 TRBV5-1 CASSLHISGNTIYF TGCGCCAGCAGCTTACATATCTCTGGAAACACCATATATTTT
NA NA TRBJ2-7 TRBV6-5 CASRRDTRNSYEQYF TGTGCCAGCAGACGGGACACCAGAAACTCCTACGAGCAGTACTTC
TRBD1 NA TRBJ2-5 TRBV5-6 CASSFPRGQETQYF TGTGCCAGCAGCTTTCCCAGGGGGCAAGAGACCCAGTACTTC
NA NA TRBJ2-2 TRBV9 CASSGGLTKNTGELFF TGTGCCAGCAGCGGGGGTCTTACTAAGAACACCGGGGAGCTGTTTTTT
NA NA TRBJ2-2 TRBV29-1 CSVEVVQAGELFF TGCAGCGTTGAGGTAGTTCAGGCCGGGGAGCTGTTTTTT
TRBD1 once TRBJ1-4 TRBV28 CASSPGQSNEKLFF TGTGCCAGCAGCCCGGGACAGTCTAATGAAAAACTGTTTTTT
NA once TRBJ1-2 TRBV28 CASSSGTEYGYTF TGTGCCAGCAGTTCTGGGACTGAATATGGCTACACCTTC
NA once TRBJ2-3 TRBV6-1 CASSPRPGGTDTQYF TGTGCCAGCAGTCCTCGACCCGGGGGCACAGATACGCAGTATTTT
NA NA TRBJ2-7 TRBV2 CASSDVRDYEQYF TGTGCCAGCAGTGATGTCAGGGATTACGAGCAGTACTTC
TRBD1 NA TRBJ1-4 TRBV2 CASSRTGVTNEKLFF TGTGCCAGCAGCAGGACAGGGGTGACTAATGAAAAACTGTTTTTT
NA once TRBJ1-5 TRBV6-5 CASSYRGHQPQHF TGTGCCAGCAGTTACCGGGGCCATCAGCCCCAGCATTTT
TRBD1 NA TRBJ1-2 TRBV19 CASSIDLRGLGYGYTF TGTGCCAGTAGTATAGATCTGAGGGGGCTAGGCTATGGCTACACCTTC
NA NA TRBJ1-2 TRBV28 CASRPDSALEEGYTF TGTGCCAGCAGGCCGGACAGTGCCCTGGAGGAGGGCTACACCTTC
TRBD1 once TRBJ1-5 TRBV10-2 CASRLGQGNQPQHF TGCGCCAGCAGACTTGGACAGGGTAATCAGCCCCAGCATTTT
NA NA TRBJ2-5 TRBV7-2 CASSLDARTDQETQYF TGTGCCAGCAGCTTAGACGCCAGGACGGACCAAGAGACCCAGTACTTC
NA NA TRBJ2-6 TRBV12-5 CASGFLGAKRSGANVLTF TGTGCTAGTGGTTTCCTGGGGGCAAAACGCTCTGGGGCCAACGTCCTGACTTTC
TRBD2 NA TRBJ2-2 TRBV5-5 CASSLGLAGDGTGELFF TGTGCCAGCAGCCTAGGACTAGCGGGAGATGGCACCGGGGAGCTGTTTTTT
TRBD2 NA TRBJ2-3 TRBV4-1 CASSRGGGTDTQYF TGCGCCAGCAGCCGCGGGGGGGGCACAGATACGCAGTATTTT
NA NA TRBJ2-4 TRBV28 CASSPRDIQYF TGTGCCAGCAGTCCCCGTGACATTCAGTACTTC
TRBD1 NA TRBJ1-5 TRBV19 CASSPMDRGGNQPQHF TGTGCCAGTAGTCCCATGGACAGGGGCGGCAATCAGCCCCAGCATTTT
TRBD1 NA TRBJ1-4 TRBV10-1 CASSESFSQGVANEKLFF TGCGCCAGCAGTGAGTCATTTTCACAGGGGGTAGCTAATGAAAAACTGTTTTTT
NA NA TRBJ2-7 TRBV28 CASSHPTYEQYF TGTGCCAGCAGTCACCCAACCTACGAGCAGTACTTC
NA NA TRBJ1-4 TRBV6-5 CASSYSLAGYEKLFF TGTGCCAGCAGTTACTCCCTGGCAGGGTATGAAAAACTGTTTTTT
TRBD1 NA TRBJ1-5 TRBV28 CASSLWGWGQDSNQPQHF TGTGCCAGCAGTTTATGGGGTTGGGGACAGGATAGCAATCAGCCCCAGCATTTT
TRBD1 once TRBJ1-1 TRBV10-3 CAISDETGGREAFF TGTGCCATCAGTGATGAGACAGGGGGCAGGGAAGCTTTCTTT
NA NA TRBJ2-7 TRBV11-2 CASSPRLRLYEQYF TGTGCCAGCAGCCCCCGACTGCGATTATACGAGCAGTACTTC
TRBD1 NA TRBJ2-1 TRBV7-2 CASSPWTGPIGNEQFF TGTGCCAGCAGCCCATGGACAGGTCCAATAGGCAATGAGCAGTTCTTC
NA NA TRBJ1-6 TRBV9 CASSVDGNYNSPLHF TGTGCCAGCAGCGTAGATGGGAACTATAATTCACCCCTCCACTTT
NA NA TRBJ2-7 TRBV19 CASSPQGIIVEQYF TGTGCCAGTAGCCCACAGGGAATCATTGTCGAGCAGTACTTC
TRBD2 NA TRBJ2-7 TRBV28 CASSLSGRDEQYF TGTGCCAGCAGTTTATCTGGGAGGGACGAGCAGTACTTC
NA NA TRBJ2-5 TRBV30 CAWSVRGRETQYF TGTGCCTGGAGTGTGAGGGGTCGGGAGACCCAGTACTTC
NA NA TRBJ2-3 TRBV10-3 CAISQQESTDTQYF TGTGCCATCAGCCAACAGGAAAGCACAGATACGCAGTATTTT
NA NA TRBJ1-2 TRBV5-1 CASSPVGEIGYTF TGCGCCAGCAGCCCGGTAGGGGAAATTGGCTACACCTTC
TRBD2 NA TRBJ2-1 TRBV11-2 CASSLLGGPDNEQFF TGTGCCAGCAGCTTATTGGGAGGGCCGGATAATGAGCAGTTCTTC
NA NA TRBJ2-6 TRBV11-2 CASSTGKQQSRANVLTF TGTGCCAGCAGCACGGGCAAGCAACAAAGTCGGGCCAACGTCCTGACTTTC
TRBD1 NA TRBJ2-2 TRBV9 CASSKGQVSGELFF TGTGCCAGCAGCAAGGGACAGGTGTCAGGGGAGCTGTTTTTT
NA NA TRBJ2-7 TRBV25-1 CASSGGSTRSYEQYF TGTGCCAGCTCAGGAGGGTCAACCAGGTCCTACGAGCAGTACTTC
TRBD1 NA TRBJ2-7 TRBV28 CASSSDRAYEQYF TGTGCCAGTTCATCCGACAGGGCCTACGAGCAGTACTTC
NA NA TRBJ1-3 TRBV6-5 CASSRRAAGNTIYF TGTGCCAGCTCCCGCAGGGCGGCTGGAAACACCATATATTTT
NA few TRBJ2-1 TRBV18 CASSPQGGPSYNEQFF TGTGCCAGCTCACCACAAGGGGGGCCCTCCTACAATGAGCAGTTCTTC
NA NA TRBJ1-2 TRBV28 CASRGGGSINYGYTF TGTGCCAGCAGGGGGGGAGGATCTATTAACTATGGCTACACCTTC
NA NA TRBJ2-7 TRBV11-2 CASSLRPYEQYF TGTGCCAGCAGCCTCCGACCCTACGAGCAGTACTTC
NA NA TRBJ2-3 TRBV28 CASSSQLDTQYF TGTGCCAGCAGTTCCCAATTGGATACGCAGTATTTT
NA NA TRBJ2-2 TRBV28 CASSFHYSTGELFF TGTGCCAGCAGTTTCCATTACAGCACCGGGGAGCTGTTTTTT
NA NA TRBJ2-7 TRBV5-1 CASSLVSAANYEQYF TGCGCCAGCAGCTTGGTTTCAGCGGCGAACTACGAGCAGTACTTC
NA NA TRBJ1-3 TRBV28 CASSSAGRPSGNTIYF TGTGCCAGCAGTTCCGCAGGGAGGCCCTCTGGAAACACCATATATTTT
TRBD1 NA TRBJ1-1 TRBV7-6 CASSQGATEAFF TGTGCCAGCAGTCAGGGGGCTACTGAAGCTTTCTTT
NA NA TRBJ2-5 TRBV4-3 CASSQEIGWGEYQETQYF TGCGCCAGCAGCCAAGAGATTGGGTGGGGTGAGTACCAAGAGACCCAGTACTTC
NA NA TRBJ1-2 TRBV30 CAWGPGVYGYGYTF TGTGCCTGGGGCCCGGGAGTCTACGGCTATGGCTACACCTTC
NA NA TRBJ2-7 TRBV2 CASSARPEYEQYF TGTGCCAGCAGTGCTCGGCCCGAATACGAGCAGTACTTC
NA NA TRBJ2-5 TRBV30 CAWSQNSVETQYF TGTGCCTGGAGTCAGAACAGCGTGGAGACCCAGTACTTC